Here is one T cell receptor (beta chain) with its context. The source of the sample is a study of CD8 T cells in Susac syndrome. TEMRA cells underwent FACS enrichment and CD8+ and CD4+ T cells underwent negative isolation. Looked up from germline, CDR1 is SEHNR and CDR2 is FQNEAQ (reference sequence). V lost 8 bases to trimming and J lost 1 base, with 12 bases between them. The CDR3 extends over 14 amino acids. Reverse transcription used roughly 0.5 to 1 ug RNA and random hexamers. The authors amplified TCR beta CDR3 across 54 Vbeta and 13 Jbeta using immunoSEQ multiplex PCR. One entry per CDR3 protein results from TCRdb running MiXCR on the immunoSEQ multiplex PCR reads. The table includes some 180,000 distinct CDR3 sequences, roughly 94% detected once.

The chain combines TRBV7-9 with TRBJ1-5; no clear D. This clonotype was obtained from a human donor in good health. The sample comprised CD4+ T cells from PBMCs. This chain's CDR3 is CASGQDPSNQPQHF. The CDR3 DNA sequence: TGTGCCAGCGGCCAGGACCCAAGCAATCAGCCCCAGCATTTT.